This T cell receptor (beta chain) came from a study of CD8 T cells in Susac syndrome. The control participants were healthy donors, and these controls were matched with respect to both age and sex. It was with random hexamers that roughly 0.5 to 1 ug RNA was reverse transcribed. TCR beta CDR3 was amplified by immunoSEQ covering 54 Vbeta and 13 Jbeta. TCRdb re-derived calls from the immunoSEQ multiplex PCR reads in MiXCR, one entry per CDR3 protein. Of 180,000 or so distinct CDR3 sequences in the sample, roughly 95% are singletons; the top ten hold 0.095% to 0.12%. Germline V gene data show CDR1 as MNHEY and CDR2 as SVGEGT. The CDR3 loop spans 11 amino acids. J was trimmed by 10 bases and V by 8 bases; bases with no gene match: 4.

The chain recombines TRBV6-2 or TRBV6-3 with TRBJ2-1; 8 nucleotides align to TRBD2. The sample taken for sequencing was CD4+ T cells from PBMCs. The TCR comes from a human donor in good health. CDR3 in amino acids: CASGRGGEQFF. The DNA for the CDR3 is TGTGCCAGCGGCCGCGGGGGGGAGCAGTTCTTC.